The clone carrying this T cell receptor beta chain was found a few times. Its antigen remains unknown. Per germline, CDR1 SQVTM and CDR2 ANQGSEA. This CDR3 region has 15 residues. Trimming took 4 bases from V and 1 from J, leaving 16 bases between them. The sample comes from a study of T-cell reconstitution after alpha-beta-depleted transplantation in children. Study results and limitations: Newly made T cells mostly supplied T-cell counts and diversity one year after transplant. About two months after transplant, alpha-beta T cells reportedly came from several hundred expanded graft clones. Day-60 TCRbeta diversity that was high in some patients was derived from surviving recipient T cells and thymic progenitors.

Unique molecular identifiers were incorporated into the prepared TCRbeta library. MiXCR was run by TCRdb on the PCR reads, yielding one entry per CDR3 protein. The sample holds roughly 17,000 distinct CDR3 sequences; around 12% are singletons and the top ten take around 71%. The chain has TRBV29-1 and TRBJ1-1, with D possibly being TRBD1 (6 bases). This sample comprised PBMCs, mostly from graft donor cells, obtained 180 days after TCRalphabeta/CD19-depleted stem cell transplant. The TCR was taken from a boy under three years old who had a stem cell transplant for Wiskott-Aldrich syndrome, so the T cells may come from the graft donor. The CDR3 sequence is CSVVVRQGWNTEAFF. The DNA for the CDR3 is TGCAGCGTTGTTGTACGTCAGGGGTGGAACACTGAAGCTTTCTTT.